This T cell receptor beta chain was observed in a study of Ad26.COV2.S vaccination and SARS-CoV-2 variants. Germline loops: CDR1 MGHRA, CDR2 YSYEKL. The CDR3 is 17 amino acids. V lost 4 bases, J lost 2 bases, and 13 bases stayed unmatched. Some clones are missing from TCRdb's copy, which holds only in-frame ones; the method was immunoSEQ multiplex PCR. The sample lists roughly 300,000 clones, around 89% occurring once. In this sample, this clone turned up a few times. Noted treatment: some 20 received Ad26.COV2.S at low or high dose, single or two shots; 5 received placebo; per-sample allocation not given. Day 63 after the first vaccine or placebo injection was the time point for sampling. The sample came from a Boston adult aged 18-55 years. Expression of Wuhan-strain SARS-CoV-2 spike came from the Ad26 vector that formed the vaccine.

This sequence originates from a person between 18 and 60 years old who received the Ad26.COV2.S COVID-19 vaccine or a placebo. Material: peripheral blood, obtained in a trial of Ad26.COV2.S vaccine versus placebo. This chain links TRBV4-1 with TRBJ1-2; 7 bases are shared with TRBD1. This CDR3 reads CASSPGWPGQTNYGYTF. Written as DNA, the CDR3 is TGCGCCAGCAGCCCTGGGTGGCCGGGACAGACAAACTATGGCTACACCTTC.